This T cell receptor (beta chain) was profiled in a study of cytomegalovirus exposure and HLA in healthy donors. Study as a whole: HLA-typed donors were the source of some 80 million unique TCRs, which an early data release held.

A multiplex PCR was run with 60 Vbeta primers and 13 Jbeta primers. Clones were sequenced by immunoSEQ multiplex PCR, and TCRdb holds only the in-frame ones, with some missing. The repertoire table contains around 63,000 clones. This TCR was sampled from a woman aged 25 to 39 in good health and CMV-seronegative. Material for sequencing was PBMCs.

DNA for the CDR3: TGCAGCGTTGAGGGACACCTCAACACCGGGGAGCTGTTTTTT. Translation gives CSVEGHLNTGELFF. V gene TRBV29-1 combines with J gene TRBJ2-2; weak D call: TRBD1 (6 bases). The germline V gene encodes CDR1 SQVTM and CDR2 ANQGSEA. The CDR3 sequence is 14 residues long. Deletions cut 3 bases from V and 2 bases from J, with 10 bases between.